Here is one T cell receptor beta chain with its context. This clone may be a read error of a much larger clone one base away. How the authors handled the data: Estimation of nucleated cell counts relied on the amplification of reference gene primers. The method was immunoSEQ multiplex PCR; TCRdb's version includes in-frame clones alone and lacks a portion of them. For V, J and clone size, that table is used; D and trimming come from the DNA. The sample includes 100,000 to 140,000 clones, around 80% of them seen just once. This record belongs to a study of blood T cell repertoires in COVID-19. Overall study context: Acute and convalescent COVID-19 specimens originated in the United States, Italy and Spain. PBMCs, B-cell-depleted T cells, or T cells were the source of the cDNA or gDNA that made up the material.

CDR1 and CDR2 (germline): SNHLY, FYNNEI. CDR3 length: 15 residues. This sequence originates from a man between 65 and 79 years old with acute or convalescent COVID-19. This chain links TRBV2 with TRBJ2-2; TRBD2 is a possible D gene (5 bases). Sequencing was performed on peripheral blood. The DNA for the CDR3 is TGTGCCAGCAGTCGGGAAAAGCTTCACACCGAGGAGCTGTTTTTT. Translated, it gives CASSREKLHTEELFF.